This entry describes one T cell receptor beta chain. The data are from a study of response to subunit inactivated influenza vaccine. TCRdb reanalysed the RT-PCR reads using MiXCR and keeps one entry per CDR3 protein. The sample consists of roughly 620,000 distinct CDR3 sequences, approximately 11% of them appearing once. This CDR3 is 15 amino acids long. With 4 bases clipped from V and 3 bases from J, the junction kept 7 bases outside the gene matches. These data were also filed under a second study, of T cells expressing NK-cell markers. Turning to that study: In generating TCR beta cDNA, 5'RACE template switching with UMIs was used. The authors sequenced eight donors, of whom seven were HCMV-seropositive and one was seronegative. An anti-gamma-delta TCR antibody confined sorting to alpha-beta TCR T cells across several of the experiments. NKG2C+ dominant clonotype frequencies in over 5 donors were about 1.0-7.5% of CD8+ T cells.

The rearrangement joins TRBV12-3 or TRBV12-4 to TRBJ1-1, with 8 bases fitting TRBD1. This TCR was recovered from a man aged 50-60 years who received an inactivated influenza vaccine. Here the sequenced sample was PBMCs from blood, taken on the day of vaccination. CDR3 loop: CASSSRQGMDTEAFF. Written as DNA, the CDR3 is TGTGCCAGCAGTTCCCGACAGGGGATGGACACTGAAGCTTTCTTT.